Below are 24 T cell receptor beta chains sequenced from a single sample in a study of blood T cell repertoires in COVID-19. The data were produced by immunoSEQ multiplex PCR, yet TCRdb's version contains in-frame clones alone and is incomplete. This table holds approximately 440,000 clones, about nine tenths found once. Sequencing used PBMCs or T cells enriched from blood (not recorded which). The receptor source for this set is a woman aged 18-29 years who had recovered from COVID-19.

This clone was counted a single time. The chain joins TRBV5-5 to TRBJ1-5; weak D call: TRBD1 (6 bases). Germline loops: CDR1 SGHKS, CDR2 YYEKEE (reference sequence). V was pared by 2 bases and J by 7 bases, with 19 bases between. The CDR3 extends over 16 amino acids. The CDR3: CASSLMVSRGDQPQHF. The CDR3 DNA sequence: TGTGCCAGCAGCTTAATGGTTTCCAGGGGTGACCAGCCCCAGCATTTT.

This chain uses TRBV6-5 with TRBJ1-4; 8 bases match TRBD1. CDR1 is MNHEY, CDR2 SVGAGI, per germline. With V trimmed by 3 bases and J by 8 bases, 8 bases remained unmatched. This CDR3 comprises 15 residues. The CDR3 protein is CASSYTGGKYEKLFF. The CDR3 region has the DNA TGTGCCAGCAGTTATACAGGGGGAAAGTACGAAAAACTGTTTTTT.

This clone is a singleton in its sample. This sequence joins TRBV2 and TRBJ1-3; the match to TRBD1 covers 10 bases. The germline CDR1 and CDR2 sequences are SNHLY and FYNNEI. After removal of 7 bases from V and 1 base from J, the junction contained 7 bases not matched to a gene. The CDR3 runs 16 residues. The CDR3 loop is CASTGTGARSGNTIYF. The CDR3 bases are TGTGCCAGCACCGGGACAGGGGCGCGATCTGGAAACACCATATATTTT.

This clone was detected a few times. The chain joins TRBV19 to TRBJ1-1; TRBD1 agrees at 11 bases. Germline V gives CDR1 LNHDA, CDR2 SQIVND (reference sequence). Losses at the gene ends were 4 bases for V and 5 bases for J; bases not matched to a gene: 15. CDR3 length equals 18 residues. The chain's CDR3 is CASSSAGQGARVRTEAFF. The CDR3, as DNA: TGTGCCAGTAGTAGCGCCGGACAGGGGGCGCGAGTACGGACTGAAGCTTTCTTT.

This clone was seen once. The J gene is TRBJ1-1, the V gene TRBV18; the match to TRBD1 covers 9 bases. The CDR3 runs to 15 residues. The germline V gene has CDR1 KGHSH and CDR2 LQKENI. V lost 6 bases, J lost 4 bases, and 9 bases stayed unmatched. The CDR3 sequence is CASSGQGYGGTEAFF. DNA of the CDR3: TGTGCCAGCTCCGGACAGGGGTACGGAGGCACTGAAGCTTTCTTT.

The chain carries TRBV30 and TRBJ1-1; possibly TRBD1 for D (6 bases). This CDR3 is 17 amino acids long. In germline, CDR1 is GTSNPN, CDR2 SVGIG (reference sequence). Trimming pared 0 bases from V and 5 bases from J, leaving 22 bases between. Here the CDR3 DNA reads TGTGCCTGGAGTGTCGCCAGGGGAACTACTGCGGAAACTGAAGCTTTCTTT. Translation gives CAWSVARGTTAETEAFF.

The sample holds many counts of this clone. The identical CDR3 is also encoded by other nucleotide sequences in the sample. The gene calls are TRBV4-1 and TRBJ2-3; TRBD2 agrees at 10 bases. Trimming removed 4 bases from V and 1 base from J; junction bases left unmatched: 2. Germline CDR1 MGHRA, CDR2 YSYEKL. This CDR3 comprises 15 residues. The CDR3 DNA is TGCGCCAGCAGCCTTCTAGCGGGGGGCACAGATACGCAGTATTTT. Protein sequence: CASSLLAGGTDTQYF.

Here the CDR3 reads CASTGTPNTGELFF. CDR3 coding DNA: TGTGCCAGCACAGGGACTCCCAACACCGGGGAGCTGTTTTTT. V and J are TRBV27 and TRBJ2-2; the D gene is possibly TRBD2 (6 bases). V was pared by 7 bases and J by 2 bases, with 11 bases between. This CDR3 comprises 14 residues. CDR1 MNHEY and CDR2 SMNVEV come from the germline V gene (reference sequence).

This chain joins TRBV5-6 and TRBJ1-2, with 9 bases lining up with TRBD1. The CDR3 loop spans 15 amino acids. In germline, CDR1 is SGHDT, CDR2 YYEEEE. Germline trimming cut 4 bases from V and 1 base from J; bases unmatched to any gene: 5. For the CDR3, the DNA is TGTGCCAGCAGCCCCGGGACAGGGTTTAACTATGGCTACACCTTC. Translated, it gives CASSPGTGFNYGYTF.

V gene TRBV15 combines with J gene TRBJ1-1; D remains ambiguous. The germline V and J ends were trimmed by 3 bases and 4 bases, with 12 bases remaining between them. This CDR3 contains 14 residues. Germline V gene data show CDR1 as LNHNV and CDR2 as YYDKDF (reference sequence). CDR3 loop: CATSSPGGSTEAFF. The CDR3 bases are TGTGCCACCAGCAGCCCGGGAGGAAGCACTGAAGCTTTCTTT.

The chain uses TRBV5-1 and TRBJ2-7, with a weak D call TRBD1 (5 bases). The germline gives CDR1 SGHRS, CDR2 YFSETQ. The CDR3 is 14 amino acids. V lost 6 bases and J lost 1, with 14 bases in between. Here the CDR3 DNA reads TGCGCCAGCAAAGACAGTATGGGGTCCTACGAGCAGTACTTC. Translating it yields CASKDSMGSYEQYF.

The rearrangement joins TRBV2 to TRBJ1-6, with 8 bases matching TRBD1. With 7 bases clipped from V and 0 bases from J, the junction kept 5 bases outside the gene matches. The length of the CDR3 is 16 residues. Germline-derived CDR1 and CDR2 are SNHLY and FYNNEI. The CDR3, as DNA: TGTGCCAGCACCAGACAGGGGAGCTCCTATAATTCACCCCTCCACTTT. Residues: CASTRQGSSYNSPLHF.

This clone was found a few times. This chain joins TRBV5-1 and TRBJ1-1; a weak D match, TRBD1 (6 bases). Germline V gene data show CDR1 as SGHRS and CDR2 as YFSETQ. Trimming stripped 5 bases from V and 1 base from J, with 12 bases between. This CDR3 has 14 residues. CDR3 bases: TGCGCCAGCAGTGGGGGCGGAGGGAACACTGAAGCTTTCTTT. Protein: CASSGGGGNTEAFF.

On this clone itself: The same CDR3 is also encoded by other DNA sequences in this sample. The V and J genes are TRBV5-1 and TRBJ2-5; D might be TRBD1 (5 bases). The CDR3 runs 13 residues. Deletions cut 5 bases from V and 1 base from J, with 9 bases between. Germline-derived CDR1 and CDR2 are SGHRS and YFSETQ. The CDR3 bases are TGCGCCAGCAGTTCAGGGTTCCAAGAGACCCAGTACTTC. Its protein is CASSSGFQETQYF. The complete variable domain, with remaining parts taken from reference TRBV5-1 and TRBJ2-5, reads KAGVTQTPRYLIKTRGQQVTLSCSPISGHRSVSWYQQTPGQGLQFLFEYFSETQRNKGNFPGRFSGRQFSNSRSEMNVSTLELGDSALYLCASSSGFQETQYFGPGTRLLVL.

The chain combines TRBV5-1 with TRBJ1-2, with TRBD1 matching over 8 bases. V gave up 0 bases and J gave up 6 bases; unmatched junction bases: 4. The CDR3 is 14 amino acids. Germline V gene lookup returns CDR1 SGHRS and CDR2 YFSETQ. CDR3 protein: CASSLAGQGHGYTF. The CDR3 region has the DNA TGCGCCAGCAGCTTGGCAGGACAGGGCCATGGCTACACCTTC.

The sample holds a few counts of this clone. The V and J genes are TRBV3-1 (or the pseudogene TRBV3-2) and TRBJ1-2; no clear D. The CDR3 covers 15 residues. Trimming left V 3 bases short and J 6 bases short, with 17 bases between. CDR1 and CDR2 (germline): LGHDT, YNNKEL (reference sequence). The CDR3 protein is CASSQTSTPGDGYTF. The DNA for the CDR3 is TGTGCCAGCAGCCAGACATCGACACCCGGGGATGGCTACACCTTC.

This chain links TRBV19 with TRBJ2-1; no definite D call. Trimming took off 6 bases at V and 8 bases at J, with 17 bases between the two ends. CDR1 LNHDA and CDR2 SQIVND come from the germline V gene (reference sequence). The CDR3 runs 14 residues. The CDR3 here is CASRGPLAGYEQFF. Here the CDR3 DNA reads TGTGCCAGTAGAGGTCCGCTCGCAGGCTATGAGCAGTTCTTC.

In its sample, this clone was seen once. V usage is TRBV11-2 and J usage is TRBJ2-7; TRBD2 matches 12 bases. There are 15 residues in the CDR3. Germline CDR1 and CDR2: SGHAT and FQNNGV. V lost 4 bases to trimming and J lost 1 base; unmatched junction nucleotides: 2. This CDR3 reads CASSWTSGASYEQYF. CDR3 coding DNA: TGTGCCAGCAGCTGGACTAGCGGGGCTTCCTACGAGCAGTACTTC.

This clone has only a few counts. The same CDR3 is also encoded by other DNA sequences in this sample. This chain joins TRBV6-4 and TRBJ2-1; 10 positions match TRBD2. The ends lost 5 bases at V and 6 bases at J; junction bases unmatched: 1. The CDR3 runs to 13 residues. The germline V gene encodes CDR1 MRHNA and CDR2 SNTAGT. Here the CDR3 reads CASSSGGANEQFF. CDR3 nucleotide sequence: TGTGCCAGCAGTAGCGGGGGGGCCAATGAGCAGTTCTTC.

This sequence joins TRBV30 and TRBJ2-2, with a weak D call TRBD1 (6 bases). CDR3 size: 15 residues. The germline V and J ends were trimmed by 4 bases and 1 base, with 13 bases remaining between them. Germline V CDR1 and CDR2: GTSNPN, SVGIG (reference sequence). The CDR3 region is CAWKPPDRNTGELFF. As DNA, the CDR3 is TGTGCCTGGAAACCTCCGGACAGGAACACCGGGGAGCTGTTTTTT.

This sequence joins TRBV11-2 and TRBJ2-7, with 7 positions matching TRBD2. The CDR3 length is 14 residues. V gave up 3 bases and J gave up 3 bases; unmatched junction bases: 5. Germline lookup yields CDR1 SGHAT and CDR2 FQNNGV. This CDR3 reads CASSFGLADYEQYF. The CDR3 coding sequence is TGTGCCAGCAGCTTCGGGCTAGCGGACTACGAGCAGTACTTC.

The chain couples TRBV6-5 to TRBJ2-2, with 12 bases matching TRBD2. The V gene end was trimmed by 10 bases and the J gene end by 4 bases; junction bases not matched to a gene: 4. CDR1 and CDR2 (germline): MNHEY, SVGAGI. This CDR3 comprises 14 residues. CDR3 loop: CATSGGAVTGELFF. In DNA form, the CDR3 reads TGTGCCACTAGCGGGGGGGCTGTCACCGGGGAGCTGTTTTTT.

V usage is TRBV11-2 and J usage is TRBJ1-2; possible D gene TRBD1, 6 bases. Germline V CDR1 and CDR2: SGHAT, FQNNGV. The CDR3 runs 12 residues. Trimming left V 5 bases short and J 8 bases short, with 12 bases between. CDR3: CASSPAGTGYTF. CDR3 coding DNA: TGTGCCAGCAGCCCGGCCGGGACAGGCTACACCTTC.

This sequence joins TRBV4-1 and TRBJ1-1; TRBD1 aligns across 11 bases. V was pared by 0 bases and J by 3 bases, with 3 bases of the junction left unmatched. CDR1 is MGHRA, CDR2 YSYEKL, per germline. CDR3 length: 16 residues. As DNA, the CDR3 is TGCGCCAGCAGCCAAGAGGACAGGGGGCGGGACACTGAAGCTTTCTTT. Translated, it gives CASSQEDRGRDTEAFF.